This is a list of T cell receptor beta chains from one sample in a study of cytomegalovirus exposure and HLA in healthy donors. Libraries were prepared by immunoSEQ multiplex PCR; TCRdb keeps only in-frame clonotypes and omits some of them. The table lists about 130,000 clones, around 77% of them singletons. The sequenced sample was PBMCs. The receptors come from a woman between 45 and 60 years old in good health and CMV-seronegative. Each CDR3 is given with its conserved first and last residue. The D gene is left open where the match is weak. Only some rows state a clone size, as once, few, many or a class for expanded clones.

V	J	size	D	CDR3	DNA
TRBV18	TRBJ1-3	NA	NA	CASSRPEQGNTIYF	TGTGCCAGCTCCCGACCTGAACAGGGAAACACCATATATTTT
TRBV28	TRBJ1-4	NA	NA	CASSRVRGNEKLFF	TGTGCCAGCAGCCGAGTCAGGGGTAATGAAAAACTGTTTTTT
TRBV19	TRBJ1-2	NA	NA	CASSDGHLYGYTF	TGTGCCAGTAGCGACGGACACCTCTATGGCTACACCTTC
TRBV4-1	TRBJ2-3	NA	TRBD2	CASSPTDSGSGHTQYF	TGCGCCAGCAGCCCTACTGACAGCGGGAGTGGACATACGCAGTATTTT
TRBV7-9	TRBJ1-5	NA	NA	CASSPEVGVNQPQNF	TGTGCCAGCAGCCCCGAGGTCGGGGTCAATCAGCCCCAGAATTTT
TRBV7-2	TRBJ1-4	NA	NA	CASSRQAFGEKLFF	TGTGCCAGCAGCCGACAGGCCTTTGGGGAAAAACTGTTTTTT
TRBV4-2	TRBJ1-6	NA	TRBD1	CASSPRQGYNSPLHF	TGTGCCAGCAGCCCGAGACAGGGCTATAATTCACCCCTCCACTTT
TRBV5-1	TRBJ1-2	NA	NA	CASSSLQGNYGYTF	TGCGCCAGCAGCAGTCTGCAGGGCAACTATGGCTACACCTTC
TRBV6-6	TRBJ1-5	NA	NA	CASNKPGLSNQPQHF	TGTGCCAGCAATAAACCGGGACTCAGCAATCAGCCCCAGCATTTT
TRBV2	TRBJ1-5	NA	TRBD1	CASSERGQGHNQPQHF	TGTGCCAGCAGTGAACGAGGACAGGGACATAATCAGCCCCAGCATTTT
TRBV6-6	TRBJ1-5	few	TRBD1	CASTRGGAGQPQHF	TGTGCCAGCACTCGAGGGGGCGCGGGTCAGCCCCAGCATTTT
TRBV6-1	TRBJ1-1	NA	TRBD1	CASSRQGPNTEAFF	TGTGCCAGCAGTAGACAGGGGCCGAACACTGAAGCTTTCTTT
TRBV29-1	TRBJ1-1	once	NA	CSVQKQHMNTEAFF	TGCAGCGTTCAAAAACAGCACATGAACACTGAAGCTTTCTTT
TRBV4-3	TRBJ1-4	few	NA	CASSQERQNNNEKLFF	TGCGCCAGCAGCCAAGAAAGACAGAACAATAATGAAAAACTGTTTTTT
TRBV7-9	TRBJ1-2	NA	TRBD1	CASSSNRGRPKPTNYGYTF	TGTGCCAGCAGCTCCAACAGGGGGAGGCCGAAACCGACTAACTATGGCTACACCTTC
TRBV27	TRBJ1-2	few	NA	CASSPRGGHHGYTF	TGTGCCAGCAGTCCGCGGGGGGGGCACCATGGCTACACCTTC
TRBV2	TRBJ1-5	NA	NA	CASIAGEDQPQHF	TGTGCCAGCATCGCGGGAGAGGATCAGCCCCAGCATTTT
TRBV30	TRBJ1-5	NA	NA	CAWSVRYRENQPQHF	TGTGCCTGGAGTGTACGGTATAGGGAGAATCAGCCCCAGCATTTT
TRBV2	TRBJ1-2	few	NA	CASIEGGFPYGYTF	TGTGCCAGCATCGAAGGCGGATTCCCCTATGGCTACACCTTC
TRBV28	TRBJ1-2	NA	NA	CASSFVLEGYTF	TGTGCCAGCAGTTTCGTATTGGAGGGCTACACCTTC
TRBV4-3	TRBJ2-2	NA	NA	CASSLGLSPGELFF	TGCGCCAGCAGCCTGGGACTTTCGCCGGGGGAGCTGTTTTTT
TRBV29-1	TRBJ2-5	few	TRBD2	CSGGGGTLSETQYF	TGCAGCGGGGGGGGAGGGACTCTTTCAGAGACCCAGTACTTC
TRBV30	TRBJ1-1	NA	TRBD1	CAWSGDRGPSVNTEAFF	TGTGCCTGGAGTGGGGACAGGGGGCCCTCCGTGAACACTGAAGCTTTCTTT
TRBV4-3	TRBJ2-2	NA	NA	CASSQDSPGDTANTGELFF	TGCGCCAGCAGCCAAGACAGCCCCGGGGACACAGCGAACACCGGGGAGCTGTTTTTT
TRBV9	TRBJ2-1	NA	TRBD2	CASSSGGRARNEQFF	TGTGCCAGCAGCTCTGGCGGGAGGGCCAGAAATGAGCAGTTCTTC
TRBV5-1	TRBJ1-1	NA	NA	CASSPPRGGGNTEAFF	TGCGCCAGCAGCCCTCCCCGGGGAGGGGGGAACACTGAAGCTTTCTTT
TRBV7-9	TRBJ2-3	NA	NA	CASSHKGTDTQYF	TGTGCCAGCAGTCACAAGGGGACAGATACGCAGTATTTT
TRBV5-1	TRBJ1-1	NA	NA	CASSSHSTANTEAFF	TGCGCCAGCAGCTCTCACTCGACAGCGAACACTGAAGCTTTCTTT
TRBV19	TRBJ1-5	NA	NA	CASSIVGRLEPNSNQPQHF	TGTGCCAGTAGTATAGTCGGCAGGCTCGAACCAAATAGCAATCAGCCCCAGCATTTT
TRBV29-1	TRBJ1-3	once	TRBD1	CSVADRVDGNTIYF	TGCAGCGTAGCGGACAGGGTGGATGGAAACACCATATATTTT
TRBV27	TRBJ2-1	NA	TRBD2	CASAPGLAGYNEQFF	TGTGCCAGTGCCCCGGGGCTAGCGGGATACAATGAGCAGTTCTTC
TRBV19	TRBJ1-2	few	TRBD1	CASTLGGDGYTF	TGTGCCAGTACGTTAGGGGGCGATGGCTACACCTTC
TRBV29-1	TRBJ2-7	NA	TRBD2	CSVLPGLASYEQYF	TGCAGCGTACTACCGGGACTAGCGAGCTACGAGCAGTACTTC
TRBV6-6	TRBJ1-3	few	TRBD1	CASRRTGDTIYF	TGTGCCAGCAGAAGGACAGGGGACACCATATATTTT
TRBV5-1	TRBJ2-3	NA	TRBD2	CASSLRPSGGTSTDTQYF	TGCGCCAGCAGCTTGCGGCCTAGCGGAGGGACTAGCACAGATACGCAGTATTTT
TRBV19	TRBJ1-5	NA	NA	CASISRPGYNQPQHF	TGTGCCAGTATCTCCCGCCCGGGGTACAATCAGCCCCAGCATTTT
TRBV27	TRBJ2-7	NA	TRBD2	CASSSKRGHYEQYF	TGTGCCAGCAGCAGTAAGCGGGGTCACTACGAGCAGTACTTC
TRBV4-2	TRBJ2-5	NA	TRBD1	CASSQDPPSRGETQYF	TGTGCCAGCAGCCAAGATCCCCCGAGCAGGGGGGAGACCCAGTACTTC
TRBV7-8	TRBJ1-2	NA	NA	CASRLGGEGYTF	TGTGCCAGCAGGCTAGGGGGTGAAGGCTACACCTTC
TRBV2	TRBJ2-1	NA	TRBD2	CASIRQRGYNEQFF	TGTGCCAGCATTCGGCAGCGGGGGTACAATGAGCAGTTCTTC
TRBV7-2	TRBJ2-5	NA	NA	CASSLPIQETQYF	TGTGCCAGCAGCTTACCTATCCAAGAGACCCAGTACTTC
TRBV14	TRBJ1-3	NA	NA	CASSHLLAAGNTIYF	TGTGCCAGCAGTCACCTACTGGCGGCCGGAAACACCATATATTTT